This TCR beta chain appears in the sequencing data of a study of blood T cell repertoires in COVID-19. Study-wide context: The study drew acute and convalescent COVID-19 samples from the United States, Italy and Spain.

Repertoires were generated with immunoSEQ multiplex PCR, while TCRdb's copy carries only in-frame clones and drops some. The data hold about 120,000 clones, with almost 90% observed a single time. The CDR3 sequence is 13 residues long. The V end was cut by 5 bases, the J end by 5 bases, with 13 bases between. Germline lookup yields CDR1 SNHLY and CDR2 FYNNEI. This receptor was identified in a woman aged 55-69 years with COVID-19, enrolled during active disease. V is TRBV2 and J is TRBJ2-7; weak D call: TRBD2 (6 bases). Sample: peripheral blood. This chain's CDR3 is CASSLGGAHEQYF. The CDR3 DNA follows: TGTGCCAGCAGTCTAGGCGGGGCCCACGAGCAGTACTTC.